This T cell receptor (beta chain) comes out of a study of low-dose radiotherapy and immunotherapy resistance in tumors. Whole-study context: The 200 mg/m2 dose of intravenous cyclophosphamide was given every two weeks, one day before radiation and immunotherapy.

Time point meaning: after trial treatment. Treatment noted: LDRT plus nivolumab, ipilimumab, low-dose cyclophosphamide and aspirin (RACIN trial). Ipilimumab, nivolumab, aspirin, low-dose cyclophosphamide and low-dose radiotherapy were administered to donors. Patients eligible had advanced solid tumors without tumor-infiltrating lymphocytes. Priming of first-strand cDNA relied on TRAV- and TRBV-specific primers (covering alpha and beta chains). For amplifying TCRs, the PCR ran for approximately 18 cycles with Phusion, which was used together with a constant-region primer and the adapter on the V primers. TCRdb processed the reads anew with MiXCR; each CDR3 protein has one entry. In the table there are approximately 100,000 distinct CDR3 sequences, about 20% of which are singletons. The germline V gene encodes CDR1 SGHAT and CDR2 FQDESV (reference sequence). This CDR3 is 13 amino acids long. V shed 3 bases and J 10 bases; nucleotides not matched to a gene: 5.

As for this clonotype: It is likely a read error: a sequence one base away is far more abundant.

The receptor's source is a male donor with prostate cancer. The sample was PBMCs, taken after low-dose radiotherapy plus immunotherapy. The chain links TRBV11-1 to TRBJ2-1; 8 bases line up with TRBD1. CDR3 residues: CASSFGTGYEQFF. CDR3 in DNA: TGTGCCAGCAGCTTCGGGACAGGCTACGAGCAGTTCTTC.